The 30 T cell receptor beta chains below were found in one sample sequenced in a study of PD-L1 blockade in urothelial cancer. The time point was: pretreatment peripheral blood. Libraries were prepared by immunoSEQ multiplex PCR; TCRdb keeps only in-frame clonotypes and omits some of them. This table holds around 130,000 clones, approximately 84% found once. This specimen was PBMCs, taken around atezolizumab (anti-PD-L1) treatment. All receptors come from a man aged 45 to 65 with urothelial cancer.

The rearrangement links TRBV19 to TRBJ1-4, with D possibly matching TRBD1 (5 bases). The CDR3 is made up of 14 amino acids. CDR1 is LNHDA, CDR2 SQIVND, per germline (reference sequence). Trimming took 3 bases from V and 7 from J, leaving 12 bases between them. The chain's CDR3 is CASSMAAGGEKLFF. The CDR3 bases are TGTGCCAGTAGTATGGCCGCCGGGGGTGAAAAACTGTTTTTT.

The gene calls are TRBV6-5 and TRBJ1-1, with D unresolved. Germline loops: CDR1 MNHEY, CDR2 SVGAGI. V was trimmed by 6 bases and J by 6 bases, leaving 8 bases between them. CDR3 length: 11 residues. As DNA, the CDR3 is TGTGCCAGCAGGTATTTCGCTGAAGCTTTCTTT. It codes for CASRYFAEAFF.

V gene TRBV30 combines with J gene TRBJ2-7; 13 bases are shared with TRBD2. Trimming took 6 bases from V and 4 from J; bases not matched to a gene: 3. Looked up from germline, CDR1 is GTSNPN and CDR2 is SVGIG (reference sequence). The CDR3 has 13 residues. The CDR3 DNA reads TGTGCCTGCGGGACTAGCGGGAAATACGAGCAGTACTTC. As protein: CACGTSGKYEQYF.

Here the CDR3 reads CASTQIPERPTHTQYF. The CDR3 coding sequence is TGTGCCAGCACTCAGATCCCAGAGCGACCCACCCATACGCAGTATTTT. V usage is TRBV27 and J usage is TRBJ2-3; D is unresolved. The germline V gene encodes CDR1 MNHEY and CDR2 SMNVEV (reference sequence). The V end lost 7 bases, the J end lost 7 bases, and 24 bases lay between the germline ends. There are 16 residues in the CDR3.

The V gene is TRBV18, the J gene TRBJ2-7, with 7 bases that match TRBD1. CDR3 length equals 15 residues. The germline CDR1 and CDR2 sequences are KGHSH and LQKENI. The J segment lost 1 base and the V segment lost 2 bases, leaving 5 bases of the junction unmatched. In DNA, the CDR3 is TGTGCCAGCTCACCAACAGGGGACGTATCCTACGAGCAGTACTTC. Protein sequence: CASSPTGDVSYEQYF.

The genes are TRBV18 and TRBJ2-1; D is perhaps TRBD2 (6 bases). The CDR3 has 14 amino acids. The V end was cut by 3 bases, the J end by 7 bases, with 13 bases between. Germline lookup yields CDR1 KGHSH and CDR2 LQKENI. The CDR3 is CASSPGGVGNEQFF. CDR3 coding DNA: TGTGCCAGCTCACCCGGGGGAGTCGGTAATGAGCAGTTCTTC. The full variable domain, completed using reference TRBV18 and TRBJ2-1, is NAGVMQNPRHLVRRRGQEARLRCSPMKGHSHVYWYRQLPEEGLKFMVYLQKENIIDESGMPKERFSAEFPKEGPSILRIQQVVRGDSAAYFCASSPGGVGNEQFFGPGTRLTVL.

V is TRBV11-2 and J is TRBJ1-5; TRBD1 aligns across 8 bases. Trimming removed 5 bases from V and 2 bases from J; junction bases left unmatched: 2. Per germline, CDR1 SGHAT and CDR2 FQNNGV. CDR3 size: 14 residues. The CDR3 region is CASSPTGGNQPQHF. CDR3 in DNA: TGTGCCAGCAGCCCGACAGGGGGCAATCAGCCCCAGCATTTT.

The rearrangement uses TRBV9 and TRBJ1-2, with 7 bases lining up with TRBD1. There are 16 residues in the CDR3. Germline loops: CDR1 SGDLS, CDR2 YYNGEE. J was trimmed by 8 bases and V by 1 base; bases with no gene match: 14. The CDR3 region has the DNA TGTGCCAGCAGCGTAAACGCTGGGACAGTCGTCGGAGGCTACACCTTC. Its translation is CASSVNAGTVVGGYTF.

The CDR3 DNA sequence: TGCGCCAGCAGCTTTTACGGCGTGGCGGGAGAAGACACAGATACGCAGTATTTT. It translates to CASSFYGVAGEDTDTQYF. This chain links TRBV5-1 with TRBJ2-3, with 7 positions matching TRBD2. This CDR3 has 18 amino acids. Germline lookup yields CDR1 SGHRS and CDR2 YFSETQ. V dropped 2 bases and J dropped 2; count of bases not matched to a gene: 14.

The chain is built from TRBV6-1 and TRBJ2-5; 7 bases fit TRBD1. This CDR3 contains 13 residues. Germline CDR1 is MNHNS and CDR2 is SASEGT. V gave up 6 bases and J gave up 5 bases; unmatched junction bases: 6. CDR3 sequence reads: CASSKDRVETQYF. The DNA for the CDR3 is TGTGCCAGCAGCAAAGACAGGGTGGAGACCCAGTACTTC.

This clone was detected a few times. V usage is TRBV11-2 and J usage is TRBJ2-2; 9 nucleotides line up with TRBD2. This CDR3 has 16 amino acids. In germline, CDR1 is SGHAT, CDR2 FQNNGV. The junction had 6 bases not matched to a gene; V was cut back by 1 base and J by 6 bases. The CDR3 is CASSLVGSGSSGELFF. The CDR3 region has the DNA TGTGCCAGCAGCTTAGTAGGTAGCGGGAGCTCCGGGGAGCTGTTTTTT.

This clone appeared a single time. The rearrangement links TRBV10-3 to TRBJ1-2; TRBD1 matches 8 bases. The CDR3 is 14 residues long. Trimming at V came to 6 bases and at J to 2 bases, leaving 5 bases not matched to a gene. CDR1 ENHRY and CDR2 SYGVKD come from the germline V gene. Written as DNA, the CDR3 is TGTGCCATCAGCTCAGGGGGCAAAAACTATGGCTACACCTTC. The encoded protein is CAISSGGKNYGYTF.

The rearrangement uses TRBV7-3 and TRBJ2-2, with 12 bases identical to TRBD2. V was pared by 5 bases and J by 5 bases, with 9 bases of the junction left unmatched. This CDR3 has 17 amino acids. Per the germline V gene, CDR1 is SGHTA and CDR2 is FQGTGA. CDR3 protein: CASSPTTSGSLTGELFF. CDR3 DNA: TGTGCCAGCAGCCCAACGACTAGCGGGAGCTTAACCGGGGAGCTGTTTTTT.

The chain uses TRBV7-3 and TRBJ1-1, with D uncertain. This CDR3 has 14 amino acids. Germline V lookup: CDR1 SGHTA, CDR2 FQGTGA. V lost 2 bases to trimming and J lost 2 bases, with 9 bases between them. Here the CDR3 DNA reads TGTGCCAGCAGCTTAGTTGCGGGAAACACTGAAGCTTTCTTT. This gives the protein CASSLVAGNTEAFF.

The V gene is TRBV7-8, the J gene TRBJ2-4; D perhaps matches TRBD1 (6 bases). CDR3 size: 13 residues. Per the germline V gene, CDR1 is SGHVS and CDR2 is FQNEAQ. Trimming took 5 bases from V and 9 from J, leaving 14 bases between them. The CDR3 DNA reads as TGTGCCAGCAGCATAAACAGGGAGAGCATTCAGTACTTC. Translation: CASSINRESIQYF. The variable domain in full, with the rest retrieved from reference TRBV7-8 and TRBJ2-4, is GAGVSQSPRYKVAKRGQDVALRCDPISGHVSLFWYQQALGQGPEFLTYFQNEAQLDKSGLPSDRFFAERPEGSVSTLKIQRTQQEDSAVYLCASSINRESIQYFGAGTRLSVL.

This chain uses TRBV6-5 with TRBJ1-5; the D gene is possibly TRBD1 (6 bases). Trimming shortened V by 4 bases and J by 6 bases, and 16 bases separated the two germline ends. The CDR3 is 15 amino acids. Germline CDR1 and CDR2: MNHEY and SVGAGI. The CDR3 loop reads CASSFSGGRGQPQHF. The CDR3 region has the DNA TGTGCCAGCAGTTTTTCGGGGGGCCGGGGTCAGCCCCAGCATTTT.

The chain is built from TRBV29-1 and TRBJ1-2, with 7 positions matching TRBD1. Trimming removed 4 bases from V and 7 bases from J; junction bases left unmatched: 9. The germline gives CDR1 SQVTM, CDR2 ANQGSEA. This CDR3 has 13 residues. CDR3 bases: TGCAGCGTTGGGTCGGAGGGGGCAGCTGGCTACACCTTC. Protein product: CSVGSEGAAGYTF.

The V gene is TRBV4-2, the J gene TRBJ1-2; no clear D. This CDR3 has 16 residues. Germline V gene sequence: CDR1 LGHNA, CDR2 YNFKEQ. Trimming pared 0 bases from V and 0 bases from J, leaving 11 bases between. The DNA of the CDR3 is TGTGCCAGCAGCCAAGATCGGGGAGTAGCTAACTATGGCTACACCTTC. It encodes CASSQDRGVANYGYTF.

The gene calls are TRBV5-4 and TRBJ1-2, with 11 bases matching TRBD1. The CDR3 spans 16 residues. V was clipped by 0 bases and J by 6 bases; unmatched bases: 7. Germline V gene data show CDR1 as SGHNT and CDR2 as YYREEE (reference sequence). The CDR3 region is CASSLAFWTGGDGYTF. In DNA, the CDR3 is TGTGCCAGCAGCTTGGCGTTCTGGACAGGGGGCGATGGCTACACCTTC.

The chain employs TRBV7-9 and TRBJ2-1, with TRBD2 identical over 11 bases. Trimming at V came to 4 bases and at J to 8 bases, leaving 13 bases not matched to a gene. The CDR3 consists of 17 residues. CDR1 SEHNR and CDR2 FQNEAQ come from the germline V gene (reference sequence). CDR3 in DNA: TGTGCCAGCAGCTCCAGCCCACTAGCGGGAGCTGGCGATGAGCAGTTCTTC. Encoded protein: CASSSSPLAGAGDEQFF.

This chain uses TRBV5-1 with TRBJ1-3, with 8 bases matching TRBD1. The CDR3 has 16 amino acids. J lost 0 bases, V lost 3 bases, and 5 bases had no gene match. Germline CDR1 reads SGHRS; CDR2 reads YFSETQ. CDR3 DNA: TGCGCCAGCAGCTGGACAGGGCCAGGCTCTGGAAACACCATATATTTT. It is translated as CASSWTGPGSGNTIYF.

The V call is TRBV7-2, the J call TRBJ2-3; 7 bases fit TRBD1. V lost 6 bases and J lost 4; bases outside the gene matches: 10. This CDR3 comprises 15 residues. In germline, CDR1 is SGHTA, CDR2 FQGNSA. DNA for the CDR3: TGTGCCAGCAGACACATGGGTCAGGGGGCAGATACGCAGTATTTT. Translation: CASRHMGQGADTQYF.

The chain couples TRBV28 to TRBJ2-3; a weak D match, TRBD1 (6 bases). Germline assignment: CDR1 MDHEN and CDR2 SYDVKM. V was cut by 5 bases and J by 2 bases, with 17 bases left in between. This CDR3 comprises 16 residues. CDR3 region: CASSSPGHHDTDTQYF. The CDR3 coding sequence is TGTGCCAGCAGTAGTCCGGGACACCATGACACAGATACGCAGTATTTT.

The chain is built from TRBV21-1 and TRBJ1-1; the tabulated D call, TRBD1, remains unverified against the DNA. TRBV21-1 is a recognized pseudogene. The CDR3 covers 16 residues. The CDR3 region has the DNA TGTGCCAGCAGCACCGGGACAGGGGGACGGGACACTGAAGCTTTCTTT. Translated, it gives CASSTGTGGRDTEAFF.

J is TRBJ1-2 and V is TRBV7-2; 8 bases match TRBD1. V dropped 0 bases and J dropped 4; count of bases not matched to a gene: 7. Germline values: CDR1 SGHTA, CDR2 FQGNSA. CDR3 size: 16 residues. The CDR3: CASSLAAGQGGYGYTF. CDR3 coding DNA: TGTGCCAGCAGCTTAGCAGCCGGACAGGGTGGCTATGGCTACACCTTC.

This clone was detected only once. The chain links TRBV6-5 to TRBJ1-4, with 7 bases matching TRBD1. There are 15 residues in the CDR3. The V gene's germline CDR1 is MNHEY and CDR2 SVGAGI. Trimming cost V 4 bases and J 8 bases; bases outside gene matches: 10. The CDR3 DNA reads as TGTGCCAGCAGTTTCCAGGGGGGCCTATACGAAAAACTGTTTTTT. It is translated as CASSFQGGLYEKLFF.

V is TRBV6-1 and J is TRBJ1-6; D unclear. V was shortened by 2 bases and J by 10 bases, with 18 bases between the two germline ends. This CDR3 has 16 residues. Germline V gene lookup returns CDR1 MNHNS and CDR2 SASEGT. The CDR3 bases are TGTGCCAGCAGTGAAACCCCAGACCTCGGAGGGTCACCCCTCCACTTT. Protein: CASSETPDLGGSPLHF.

The genes are TRBV13 and TRBJ2-2; possible D gene TRBD2, 5 bases. The CDR3 consists of 15 residues. V lost 7 bases, J lost 4 bases, and 16 bases lay in between. The V gene's germline CDR1 is PRHDT and CDR2 FYEKMQ (reference sequence). The CDR3: CASTNQNGVTGELFF. The CDR3 DNA is TGTGCCAGCACTAACCAAAACGGGGTCACCGGGGAGCTGTTTTTT. The whole variable domain, remainder taken from reference TRBV13 and TRBJ2-2, is AAGVIQSPRHLIKEKRETATLKCYPIPRHDTVYWYQQGPGQDPQFLISFYEKMQSDKGSIPDRFSAQQFSDYHSELNMSSLELGDSALYFCASTNQNGVTGELFFGEGSRLTVL.

The chain links TRBV4-2 to TRBJ2-7, with 7 positions matching TRBD1. V shed 1 base and J 2 bases; nucleotides not matched to a gene: 5. Germline values: CDR1 LGHNA, CDR2 YNFKEQ. The CDR3 runs to 15 residues. The CDR3 reads CASSQGWDSTYEQYF. The CDR3 region has the DNA TGTGCCAGCAGCCAAGGTTGGGACAGCACCTACGAGCAGTACTTC.

Points on this clone: Other DNA variants within this sample encode the same CDR3. The chain recombines TRBV7-9 with TRBJ2-3; 8 bases fit TRBD2. Germline lookup yields CDR1 SEHNR and CDR2 FQNEAQ (reference sequence). The CDR3 totals 15 residues. Losses at the gene ends were 4 bases for V and 3 bases for J; bases not matched to a gene: 6. CDR3 coding DNA: TGTGCCAGCAGCTCTCAGACTAGCGCGACAGATACGCAGTATTTT. This sequence encodes CASSSQTSATDTQYF.